A selection of T cell receptor beta chains follows, all from one sample in a study of T cell responses to AZD1222 COVID-19 vaccine. Only in-frame clones appear in the TCRdb table, and some are missing; sequencing was by immunoSEQ multiplex PCR. The sample includes about 160,000 clones, about 91% of them seen just once. The specimen comprised peripheral blood, sampled on day 0 of AZD1222 vaccination. The receptors stem from an adult in good health. CDR3s include the opening cysteine and the closing phenylalanine or tryptophan. The D gene is left open where the match is weak. Clone size appears in some rows only: once, few, many, or a class for an expanded clone.

j_call | clone_size | v_call | d_call | cdr3_aa | cdr3_nt
TRBJ2-2 | NA | TRBV6-4 | NA | CASRLWMNTGELFF | TGTGCCAGCAGACTCTGGATGAACACCGGGGAGCTGTTTTTT
TRBJ1-6 | NA | TRBV28 | TRBD1 | CASTLTGGVSPLHF | TGTGCCAGCACCTTGACAGGGGGGGTCTCACCCCTCCACTTT
TRBJ1-2 | NA | TRBV14 | NA | CASSQENPLFGGYTF | TGTGCCAGCAGCCAAGAGAATCCGTTATTTGGTGGCTACACCTTC
TRBJ1-1 | NA | TRBV7-3 | NA | CASSLGPIGNTEAFF | TGTGCCAGCAGCTTAGGCCCAATCGGGAACACTGAAGCTTTCTTT
TRBJ1-5 | NA | TRBV19 | NA | CASSIVAVRAHSNQPQHF | TGTGCCAGTAGTATAGTAGCGGTGCGGGCCCATAGCAATCAGCCCCAGCATTTT
TRBJ2-1 | NA | TRBV30 | NA | CAWSVGLYNEQFF | TGTGCCTGGAGTGTAGGCCTGTACAATGAGCAGTTCTTC
TRBJ2-7 | NA | TRBV5-1 | NA | CASSLMSQYEQYF | TGCGCCAGCAGCTTGATGTCACAATACGAGCAGTACTTC
TRBJ1-5 | NA | TRBV19 | NA | CASSIATRTQHF | TGTGCCAGTAGTATAGCTACCCGTACCCAGCATTTT
TRBJ2-1 | NA | TRBV12-3/TRBV12-4 | NA | CASRMDGLNEQFF | TGTGCCAGCAGAATGGACGGACTCAATGAGCAGTTCTTC
TRBJ2-1 | NA | TRBV18 | TRBD2 | CASSPWLAGGPRRSYNEQFF | TGTGCCAGCTCACCTTGGTTAGCGGGAGGGCCTAGGAGGTCCTACAATGAGCAGTTCTTC
TRBJ1-1 | NA | TRBV3-1/TRBV3-2 | NA | CASRRTENTEAFF | TGTGCCAGCCGCCGGACGGAGAACACTGAAGCTTTCTTT
TRBJ1-1 | NA | TRBV5-4 | NA | CASSLGLGDTEAFF | TGTGCCAGCAGCTTGGGTCTAGGGGACACTGAAGCTTTCTTT
TRBJ1-5 | once | TRBV28 | TRBD1 | CASCKQGARGNQPQHF | TGTGCCAGCTGTAAACAGGGGGCGCGGGGCAATCAGCCCCAGCATTTT
TRBJ1-5 | NA | TRBV18 | NA | CASSIGTNQPQHF | TGTGCCAGCTCAATTGGGACTAATCAGCCCCAGCATTTT
TRBJ2-1 | NA | TRBV9 | NA | CASSASAQPYNEQFF | TGTGCCAGCAGCGCTAGCGCACAACCCTACAATGAGCAGTTCTTC
TRBJ2-2 | once | TRBV28 | NA | CASSPSLNTGELFF | TGTGCCAGCAGTCCTTCCTTGAACACCGGGGAGCTGTTTTTT
TRBJ2-2 | once | TRBV7-2 | NA | CASSFALAVGGELFF | TGTGCCAGCAGCTTTGCCCTAGCCGTCGGCGGGGAGCTGTTTTTT
TRBJ1-2 | once | TRBV29-1 | TRBD1 | CSVEDRVYYTF | TGCAGCGTTGAGGACAGGGTGTACTACACCTTC
TRBJ2-2 | NA | TRBV9 | TRBD2 | CASSGGAGLNTGELFF | TGTGCCAGCAGCGGCGGAGCGGGGTTGAACACCGGGGAGCTGTTTTTT
TRBJ1-1 | NA | TRBV10-3 | NA | CAISETSLDGRAFF | TGTGCCATCAGTGAGACCTCTCTGGACGGACGGGCTTTCTTT
TRBJ1-1 | NA | TRBV28 | NA | CASSPTAMNTEAFF | TGTGCCAGCAGTCCGACAGCGATGAACACTGAAGCTTTCTTT
TRBJ2-1 | NA | TRBV2 | NA | CASTKEASSEQFF | TGTGCCAGCACAAAAGAGGCATCAAGTGAGCAGTTCTTC
TRBJ2-1 | NA | TRBV7-8 | TRBD1 | CASSYGQGFSYNEQFF | TGTGCCAGCAGTTACGGACAGGGTTTCTCCTACAATGAGCAGTTCTTC
TRBJ2-7 | NA | TRBV25-1 | NA | CASSESWRGEQYF | TGTGCCAGCAGTGAATCGTGGCGCGGGGAGCAGTACTTC
TRBJ1-1 | NA | TRBV5-1 | NA | CASSLGGLGVWSEAFF | TGCGCCAGCAGCTTGGGAGGGCTGGGGGTTTGGTCTGAAGCTTTCTTT
TRBJ2-1 | NA | TRBV3-1/TRBV3-2 | TRBD2 | CASSQRGVSGRSDNEQFF | TGTGCCAGCAGCCAAAGGGGAGTTAGCGGGAGGAGCGACAATGAGCAGTTCTTC
TRBJ2-3 | NA | TRBV2 | TRBD2 | CASRIAGGLPDTQYF | TGTGCCAGCAGAATAGCGGGAGGGCTCCCAGATACGCAGTATTTT
TRBJ1-2 | NA | TRBV4-2 | NA | CASSQGATATASDGYTF | TGTGCCAGCAGCCAAGGGGCGACAGCTACAGCTTCTGATGGCTACACCTTC
TRBJ2-5 | NA | TRBV15 | TRBD1 | CATSRGDSRKETQYF | TGTGCCACCAGCAGGGGGGACAGCCGCAAAGAGACCCAGTACTTC
TRBJ2-6 | NA | TRBV19 | NA | CASIGGGYNSGANVLTF | TGTGCCAGTATCGGCGGGGGCTATAACTCTGGGGCCAACGTCCTGACTTTC
TRBJ1-3 | NA | TRBV9 | NA | CASSEGTAELTLYF | TGTGCCAGCAGCGAGGGAACAGCCGAACTAACCTTATATTTT
TRBJ2-1 | NA | TRBV4-2 | TRBD2 | CASSQVTSGRGNEQFF | TGTGCCAGCAGCCAAGTCACTAGCGGGAGGGGTAATGAGCAGTTCTTC
TRBJ1-6 | NA | TRBV12-3/TRBV12-4 | NA | CASSLRNSPLHF | TGTGCCAGCAGTTTACGGAATTCACCCCTCCACTTT
TRBJ1-2 | NA | TRBV4-1 | NA | CASSQGPGTRSGYTF | TGCGCCAGCAGCCAAGGTCCCGGGACTCGAAGCGGCTACACCTTC
TRBJ2-5 | NA | TRBV11-2 | TRBD2 | CASSFLAGGPDQETQYF | TGTGCCAGCAGCTTTCTAGCGGGAGGGCCGGACCAAGAGACCCAGTACTTC
TRBJ1-4 | NA | TRBV19 | NA | CASSIGGGRNEKLFF | TGTGCCAGTAGTATAGGCGGGGGCCGTAATGAAAAACTGTTTTTT
TRBJ2-3 | NA | TRBV6-5 | TRBD1 | CASSYGTVTDTQYF | TGTGCCAGCAGTTATGGGACAGTCACGGATACGCAGTATTTT
TRBJ2-1 | once | TRBV10-2 | TRBD1 | CASRPDRGHDEQFF | TGCGCCAGCAGACCCGACAGGGGGCATGATGAGCAGTTCTTC
TRBJ1-5 | NA | TRBV29-1 | NA | CSVFRTANSNQPQHF | TGCAGCGTTTTTAGGACAGCTAATAGCAATCAGCCCCAGCATTTT
TRBJ1-5 | NA | TRBV6-5 | TRBD1 | CASRGQGGQPQHF | TGTGCCAGCAGGGGACAGGGAGGGCAGCCCCAGCATTTT
TRBJ2-7 | NA | TRBV10-3 | NA | CAISEVDKYEQYF | TGTGCCATCAGTGAAGTGGACAAATACGAGCAGTACTTC